What follows is one T cell receptor (beta chain) and its context. As yet, its antigen is unknown. This specimen belongs to a study of T-cell memory formation after mild COVID-19. Study outcomes and limitations: Confirmation of SARS-CoV-2 specificity was lacking for second-wave clones peaking day 37. The study found balanced CD4/CD8 in clones contracting day 15 to 85 and a CD4+ lean in later expanders.

Constant-segment primers and 5'RACE yielded cDNA libraries for TCR alpha and TCR beta, each carrying sample barcodes and UMIs. TCRdb reprocessed the 5' RACE reads via MiXCR and lists one record per CDR3 protein. This table holds about 190,000 distinct CDR3 sequences, under 12% found once. Germline V gene sequence: CDR1 MNHEY, CDR2 SVGAGI. V was clipped by 5 bases and J by 1 base, with 15 bases between them. The CDR3 covers 16 residues. This clonotype originated in a man between 18 and 29 years old who had mild COVID-19 (a few samples of this study predate the infection). Cell type and time point are not known. What was sequenced was PBMCs or a T cell subset sorted from them (not recorded which). The rearrangement joins TRBV6-5 to TRBJ2-1, with D possibly TRBD2 on 6 matching bases. CDR3 nucleotide sequence: TGTGCCAGCAGTCGAAGGGCGGGACTGTCCTACAATGAGCAGTTCTTC. Amino acid sequence: CASSRRAGLSYNEQFF.